This T cell receptor (beta chain) was sequenced in a study of response to subunit inactivated influenza vaccine. General study results and limits: Authors suggested each seasonal influenza vaccination recruits few new T cells.

The length of the CDR3 is 11 residues. This clonotype was counted a few times. Its target is not known. One end of the junction varies from germline; a read error may be responsible. Each CDR3 protein is one row after TCRdb ran MiXCR on the RT-PCR reads. The sample records about 520,000 distinct CDR3 sequences, around 7.7% being singletons. This receptor was identified in a man aged 45-69 years who received an inactivated influenza vaccine. The specimen comprised PBMCs from blood, sampled about 24 months after vaccination. The gene calls are TRBV12-3 or TRBV12-4 and TRBJ2-1, with D tentatively TRBD1 or TRBD2 (5 bases each). This CDR3 is CASSQGRRRIF. The DNA for the CDR3 is TGTGCCAGCAGTCAGGGTAGGAGGCGAATCTTC.